Presented here are 18 T cell receptor beta chains from one specimen sequenced in a study of T cell repertoires in cytomegalovirus infection. These TCRs' antigens remain unknown. MiXCR, applied by TCRdb to the reads, yields one record per CDR3 protein. The sample has roughly 700,000 distinct CDR3 sequences, around a third seen once; the top ten hold 15% to 20%. The sample here was cultured PBMCs, taken from culture after CMV antigen stimulation. The source is a human donor in good health (CMV status not recorded). Some clones in this sample may be carry-over from other donors' samples.

Regarding this clonotype: It may be a read error: a sequence one base away is much more abundant. The chain has TRBV7-2 and TRBJ2-5; TRBD1 agrees at 10 bases. In germline, CDR1 is SGHTA, CDR2 FQGNSA. The CDR3 is 16 residues long. CDR3 region: CARSLSPGQGQETQYF. The CDR3 DNA sequence: TGTGCCCGCAGCTTGTCTCCGGGACAGGGGCAAGAGACCCAGTACTTC.

In this sample, this clonotype turned up a few times. The V call is TRBV7-2, the J call TRBJ2-1, with unresolved D. Trimming left V 1 base short and J 3 bases short, with 16 bases between. CDR3 length: 17 amino acids. CDR1 is SGHTA, CDR2 FQGNSA, per germline. The CDR3, as DNA: TGTGCCAGCAGCTTAGGATATCTAGGTGGGTTCTACAATGAGCAGTTCTTC. It encodes CASSLGYLGGFYNEQFF.

This clonotype was counted a few times. The CDR3 spells CASSLNGYRETQYF. CDR3 nucleotides: TGTGCCAGCAGCTTAAATGGATATCGAGAGACCCAGTACTTC. The chain uses TRBV7-6 and TRBJ2-5; D remains unclear. Looked up from germline, CDR1 is SGHVS and CDR2 is FNYEAQ. Between the trimmed V and J ends, which lost 2 bases and 4 bases, there was a span of 11 bases. This CDR3 comprises 14 residues.

This clonotype was seen only a few times. The rearrangement links TRBV12-3 or TRBV12-4 to TRBJ1-5, with no clear D. This CDR3 is 13 amino acids long. The V end lost 8 bases, the J end lost 4 bases, and 12 bases lay between the germline ends. The CDR3 DNA reads as TGTGCCAGCTGCATGGATGGTAATCAGCCCCAGCATTTT. This encodes CASCMDGNQPQHF.

CDR3 DNA sequence: TGTGCCAGCAGCAAACTAGCGGGGGGATTAACAGATACGCAGTATTTT. This gives the protein CASSKLAGGLTDTQYF. The chain has TRBV7-9 and TRBJ2-3, with 12 bases aligning to TRBD2. CDR1 SEHNR and CDR2 FQNEAQ come from the germline V gene (reference sequence). The CDR3 contains 16 residues. V lost 5 bases to trimming and J lost 3 bases; unmatched junction nucleotides: 6.

In nucleotides, the CDR3 is TGTGCCAGCAGTGGGACATTTGACACAGATACGCAGTATTTT. Its protein product is CASSGTFDTDTQYF. This chain links TRBV12-3 or TRBV12-4 with TRBJ2-3; weak D call: TRBD1 (6 bases). The CDR3 contains 14 residues. V dropped 5 bases and J dropped 2 bases, with 11 bases sitting between them.

Only a few counts were recorded for this clonotype. The rearrangement links TRBV4-1 to TRBJ2-5; TRBD2 might be the D (6 bases). CDR1 is MGHRA and CDR2 is YSYEKL in the germline V gene. This CDR3 is 16 amino acids long. V was cut by 4 bases and J by 1 base, with 16 bases left in between. CDR3 coding DNA: TGCGCCAGCAGCCCGACCGGGACTTGGCGCCAAGAGACCCAGTACTTC. It yields the protein CASSPTGTWRQETQYF.

At least ten counts were recorded for this clonotype. The chain carries TRBV7-2 and TRBJ1-5; TRBD1 matches 7 bases. CDR3 length: 14 residues. With 1 base clipped from V and 5 bases from J, the junction kept 2 bases outside the gene matches. Germline V gene lookup returns CDR1 SGHTA and CDR2 FQGNSA. The CDR3 bases are TGTGCCAGCAGCTTAGAAGGGACAGATCAGCCCCAGCATTTT. It specifies CASSLEGTDQPQHF.

The genes are TRBV6-2 or TRBV6-3 and TRBJ2-7, with TRBD1 matching 8 bases. CDR1 is MNHEY, CDR2 SVGEGT, per germline. The CDR3 is 17 amino acids. The V gene end was trimmed by 5 bases and the J gene end by 0 bases; junction bases not matched to a gene: 12. CDR3 protein: CASSPGQAKPSSYEQYF. CDR3 nucleotides: TGTGCCAGCAGTCCGGGACAGGCTAAACCGAGCTCCTACGAGCAGTACTTC.

The chain uses TRBV5-1 and TRBJ2-1; 7 positions agree with TRBD1. With V trimmed by 7 bases and J by 1 base, 8 bases remained unmatched. The CDR3 covers 15 residues. The germline CDR1 and CDR2 sequences are SGHRS and YFSETQ. The CDR3 nucleotides are TGCGCCAGCGGACCAGACAGGGCTTCCTACAATGAGCAGTTCTTC. Amino acid sequence: CASGPDRASYNEQFF.

The rearrangement joins TRBV12-3 or TRBV12-4 to TRBJ1-5; D is uncertain. Trimming stripped 5 bases from V and 2 bases from J, with 10 bases between. This CDR3 comprises 14 residues. The CDR3 loop reads CASSGHLGNQPQHF. CDR3 DNA: TGTGCCAGCAGTGGCCACTTAGGCAATCAGCCCCAGCATTTT.

This clonotype was observed many times. This sequence joins TRBV7-6 and TRBJ2-1; TRBD1 matches 9 bases. V trimming: 3 bases; J trimming: 5 bases; junction bases outside the gene matches: 17. CDR1 is SGHVS, CDR2 FNYEAQ, per germline. The length of the CDR3 is 19 residues. The CDR3 nucleotides are TGTGCCAGCAGCTTGAGGGGGAGCCTGGGACAGGGACCCAACAATGAGCAGTTCTTC. Amino acid sequence: CASSLRGSLGQGPNNEQFF.

In this sample, this clonotype turned up many times. V is TRBV7-2 and J is TRBJ1-6; possible D gene TRBD1, 5 bases. Germline assignment: CDR1 SGHTA and CDR2 FQGNSA. The length of the CDR3 is 14 residues. V dropped 5 bases and J dropped 7 bases, with 12 bases sitting between them. CDR3: CASSPAGRNSPLHF. In DNA, the CDR3 is TGTGCCAGCAGCCCCGCAGGGAGAAATTCACCCCTCCACTTT. The full variable domain, in which reference TRBV7-2 and TRBJ1-6 provide the parts outside the CDR3, is GAGVSQSPSNKVTEKGKDVELRCDPISGHTALYWYRQSLGQGLEFLIYFQGNSAPDKSGLPSDRFSAERTGGSVSTLTIQRTQQEDSAVYLCASSPAGRNSPLHFGNGTRLTVT.

J is TRBJ1-1 and V is TRBV7-6; tentatively, D is TRBD1 (5 bases). Germline CDR1 reads SGHVS; CDR2 reads FNYEAQ. V lost 4 bases and J 7 bases, leaving 13 bases between the germline ends. The CDR3 covers 13 residues. CDR3 sequence: CASSSRDWNEAFF. The CDR3 DNA reads TGTGCCAGCAGCTCTCGGGACTGGAATGAAGCTTTCTTT.

This clonotype was detected many times. This chain connects TRBV7-2 to TRBJ2-1, with 8 bases lining up with TRBD2. The CDR3 length is 16 residues. Germline V gene data show CDR1 as SGHTA and CDR2 as FQGNSA. V trimming: 0 bases; J trimming: 10 bases; junction bases outside the gene matches: 11. Written as DNA, the CDR3 is TGTGCCAGCAGCTTAGCAGACCCGGGACTAGGGGGAGAGCAGTTCTTC. It is translated as CASSLADPGLGGEQFF.

This clonotype has a handful of counts. CDR3 bases: TGTGCCAGCAGCTTAGCTTCTAGCGGGGGGCCTAAGGGCTATGAGCAGTTCTTC. Translating it yields CASSLASSGGPKGYEQFF. The chain carries TRBV11-1 and TRBJ2-1, with 11 bases aligning to TRBD2. The CDR3 has 18 amino acids. V shed 0 bases, J shed 8 bases, and the junction held 12 bases outside the gene matches. CDR1 is SGHAT and CDR2 is FQDESV in the germline V gene (reference sequence). Full variable domain (rest looked up from reference TRBV11-1 and TRBJ2-1): EAEVAQSPRYKITEKSQAVAFWCDPISGHATLYWYRQILGQGPELLVQFQDESVVDDSQLPKDRFSAERLKGVDSTLKIQPAELGDSAMYLCASSLASSGGPKGYEQFFGPGTRLTVL.

This chain uses TRBV19 with TRBJ1-5; possibly TRBD1 for D (6 bases). Deletions cut 9 bases from V and 6 bases from J, with 15 bases between. This CDR3 has 13 residues. The V gene's germline CDR1 is LNHDA and CDR2 SQIVND (reference sequence). The CDR3 DNA reads as TGTGCCAGCGGGGGGGTAGGGGGTCAGCCCCAGCATTTT. Its protein product is CASGGVGGQPQHF.

This clonotype was recorded a few times. The rearrangement links TRBV6-1 to TRBJ1-5, with D possibly matching TRBD1 (5 bases). CDR3 length equals 13 residues. CDR1 is MNHNS, CDR2 SASEGT, per germline. V dropped 6 bases and J dropped 3 bases, with 9 bases sitting between them. For the CDR3, the DNA is TGTGCCAGCAGACGACAGTACAATCAGCCCCAGCATTTT. Protein: CASRRQYNQPQHF.